Each of the 16 T cell receptor beta chains below was sequenced from the same sample in a study of CD8 T cells in ankylosing spondylitis. General study findings and limits: Characteristic, it appeared, of ankylosing spondylitis blood was a TCR beta motif of fewer than 10 highly homologous variants.

Each CDR3 protein gets one entry after TCRdb re-called the 5' RACE reads with MiXCR. Among 400,000 or so distinct CDR3 sequences listed, about 24% were seen once. The antigens these receptors bind are not known. What was sequenced was blood, either unsorted or a sorted T cell fraction (not recorded which). Every receptor here comes from a male donor with ankylosing spondylitis.

This clonotype was recorded many times. V gene TRBV10-2 combines with J gene TRBJ2-1; D remains ambiguous. This CDR3 region has 13 residues. The V and J ends lost 2 bases and 7 bases respectively, with 9 bases between them. Germline assignment: CDR1 WSHSY and CDR2 SAAADI. CDR3 loop: CASSEVPRNEQFF. The CDR3 bases are TGCGCCAGCAGTGAGGTCCCCAGGAATGAGCAGTTCTTC.

Only a few counts were recorded for this clonotype. This chain connects TRBV24-1 to TRBJ2-1, with TRBD2 matching over 12 bases. After removal of 9 bases from V and 7 bases from J, the junction contained 9 bases not matched to a gene. There are 15 residues in the CDR3. CDR1 and CDR2 from the germline V gene are KGHDR and SFDVKD. The CDR3 loop is CATQARLAGVNEQFF. For the CDR3, the DNA is TGTGCCACCCAAGCCCGACTAGCGGGGGTAAATGAGCAGTTCTTC.

The chain links TRBV20-1 to TRBJ2-6; D is unresolved. The CDR3 extends over 14 amino acids. V was pared by 3 bases and J by 1 base, with 7 bases between. The germline CDR1 and CDR2 sequences are DFQATT and SNEGSKA (reference sequence). This CDR3 reads CSARDHSGANVLTF. The CDR3 nucleotides read TGCAGTGCTAGGGATCATTCTGGGGCCAACGTCCTGACTTTC.

CDR3 in DNA: TGTGCCACCAGTGATCACCGGACTGTCCAAGAGACCCAGTACTTC. Its translation is CATSDHRTVQETQYF. This chain uses TRBV24-1 with TRBJ2-5, with D perhaps matching TRBD2 (5 bases). Trimming pared 3 bases from V and 1 base from J, leaving 11 bases between. This CDR3 is built from 15 residues. The germline CDR1 and CDR2 sequences are KGHDR and SFDVKD.

In DNA, the CDR3 is TGCAGCGGGAGGGACGGGACTGGATACAATGAGCAGTTCTTC. It yields the protein CSGRDGTGYNEQFF. J is TRBJ2-1 and V is TRBV29-1; TRBD2 might be the D (6 bases). The length of the CDR3 is 14 residues. Germline loops: CDR1 SQVTM, CDR2 ANQGSEA. V was cut by 7 bases and J by 4 bases, with 17 bases left in between.

The chain couples TRBV12-3 or TRBV12-4 to TRBJ1-1; maybe TRBD1 (5 bases). CDR3 length: 15 amino acids. V lost 4 bases, J lost 1 base, and 13 bases lay in between. DNA for the CDR3: TGTGCCAGCAGTTCATCGACAGAACAGAACACTGAAGCTTTCTTT. Translation: CASSSSTEQNTEAFF.

This clonotype was detected a few times. This rearrangement joins TRBV9 to TRBJ1-2, with D possibly TRBD1 on 5 matching bases. Germline V gives CDR1 SGDLS, CDR2 YYNGEE. Trimming stripped 1 base from V and 2 bases from J, with 9 bases between. This CDR3 spans 14 amino acids. The CDR3 nucleotides are TGTGCCAGCAGCGTACTCAGGGCCAACTATGGCTACACCTTC. This gives the protein CASSVLRANYGYTF. The whole variable domain, filled in from reference TRBV9 and TRBJ1-2, reads DSGVTQTPKHLITATGQRVTLRCSPRSGDLSVYWYQQSLDQGLQFLIQYYNGEERAKGNILERFSAQQFPDLHSELNLSSLELGDSALYFCASSVLRANYGYTFGSGTRLTVV.

The genes are TRBV5-1 and TRBJ2-3; 11 bases map to TRBD2. V lost 2 bases to trimming and J lost 4 bases; unmatched junction nucleotides: 3. Germline loops: CDR1 SGHRS, CDR2 YFSETQ. The CDR3 runs to 15 residues. Here the CDR3 DNA reads TGCGCCAGCAGCTTTAGCGGGAGGGCGCCAGATACGCAGTATTTT. Translating it yields CASSFSGRAPDTQYF.

This clonotype has a handful of counts. CDR3: CASSLGRINTEAFF. CDR3 nucleotides: TGTGCCAGCAGCTTAGGCAGAATCAACACTGAAGCTTTCTTT. This chain links TRBV11-3 with TRBJ1-1; no definite D call. The germline V and J ends were trimmed by 1 base and 2 bases, with 8 bases remaining between them. Germline assignment: CDR1 SGHNT and CDR2 YENEEA. There are 14 residues in the CDR3.

This clonotype has a single count. V and J are TRBV12-3 or TRBV12-4 and TRBJ2-3; 8 nucleotides agree with TRBD2. This CDR3 comprises 15 residues. The junction had 5 bases not matched to a gene; V was cut back by 3 bases and J by 3 bases. The chain's CDR3 is CASSLGTSPTDTQYF. CDR3 DNA sequence: TGTGCCAGCAGTTTGGGGACTAGTCCGACAGATACGCAGTATTTT.

The V gene is TRBV4-2, the J gene TRBJ1-2; maybe TRBD1 (6 bases). Looked up from germline, CDR1 is LGHNA and CDR2 is YNFKEQ. The CDR3 runs 15 residues. With 3 bases removed from V and 7 bases from J, the gap between germline ends came to 18 bases. CDR3 DNA: TGTGCCAGCAGCCAGGCTGATGGCGGGGGCTCTGGCTACACCTTC. It specifies CASSQADGGGSGYTF.

The J gene is TRBJ1-1, the V gene TRBV5-1, with D perhaps TRBD1 (5 bases). The germline V and J ends were trimmed by 4 bases and 1 base, with 11 bases remaining between them. Germline V lookup: CDR1 SGHRS, CDR2 YFSETQ. The CDR3 is made up of 14 amino acids. In DNA, the CDR3 is TGCGCCAGCAGCCTCAGGGATCCGAACACTGAAGCTTTCTTT. It codes for CASSLRDPNTEAFF. The complete variable domain, with remaining parts taken from reference TRBV5-1 and TRBJ1-1, reads KAGVTQTPRYLIKTRGQQVTLSCSPISGHRSVSWYQQTPGQGLQFLFEYFSETQRNKGNFPGRFSGRQFSNSRSEMNVSTLELGDSALYLCASSLRDPNTEAFFGQGTRLTVV.

A few counts support this clonotype. J is TRBJ1-1 and V is TRBV6-5; D remains ambiguous. CDR1 is MNHEY and CDR2 is SVGAGI in the germline V gene. V dropped 7 bases and J dropped 1 base, with 10 bases sitting between them. The CDR3 is 13 residues long. The CDR3 sequence is CASIRTPNTEAFF. CDR3 nucleotides: TGTGCCAGCATTAGGACGCCGAACACTGAAGCTTTCTTT.

A few counts support this clonotype. V and J are TRBV12-3 or TRBV12-4 and TRBJ2-3, with a tentative D call TRBD2 (6 bases). The length of the CDR3 is 13 residues. V lost 6 bases and J lost 4, with 11 bases in between. The CDR3 spells CASRFAGSDTQYF. In DNA, the CDR3 is TGTGCCAGCAGGTTCGCGGGATCAGATACGCAGTATTTT.

The chain recombines TRBV5-1 with TRBJ2-3, with a possible D match to TRBD2 (6 bases). This CDR3 comprises 14 residues. CDR1 is SGHRS, CDR2 YFSETQ, per germline. The V gene lost 4 bases and the J gene lost 2 bases, with 11 bases spanning the gap. CDR3 residues: CASSPGLLTDTQYF. As DNA, the CDR3 is TGCGCCAGCAGCCCGGGACTTCTCACAGATACGCAGTATTTT.

In this sample, this clonotype turned up a few times. The rearrangement links TRBV18 to TRBJ2-1; TRBD2 matches 11 bases. The V gene's germline CDR1 is KGHSH and CDR2 LQKENI. The CDR3 is 16 residues long. With 3 bases clipped from V and 4 bases from J, the junction kept 5 bases outside the gene matches. In DNA, the CDR3 is TGTGCCAGCTCACCCCGTGGGACTAGCGGTTACAATGAGCAGTTCTTC. This translates into CASSPRGTSGYNEQFF.